This T cell receptor (beta chain) was recovered during a study of human T cells and chemical hapten exposure. Specified time point: pre-sensitization, week 0. Treatment here: therapeutic diphenylcyclopropenone sensitization with weekly scalp DPC. TCRdb independently ran MiXCR on the RACE reads; one entry per CDR3 protein. The repertoire holds around 330,000 distinct CDR3 sequences, approximately 5% seen once, with over 6.5% in the top ten. The V gene lost 1 base and the J gene lost 3 bases, with 9 bases spanning the gap. From germline, CDR1 is DFQATT and CDR2 SNEGSKA (reference sequence). There are 13 residues in the CDR3. This clonotype was observed many times.

The input for sequencing was whole blood, taken in connection with sensitization to the hapten diphenylcyclopropenone (DPC). The gene calls are TRBV20-1 and TRBJ1-1; D is uncertain. The origin of this receptor is a young woman with alopecia areata. Some clones in this sample may be carry-over from other donors' samples. In DNA form, the CDR3 reads TGCAGTGCTAGAGCCCCCCTGGACACTGAAGCTTTCTTT. It is translated as CSARAPLDTEAFF.